Below, 9 T cell receptor beta chains from the same sample are listed, as sequenced in a study of OX40 agonist ivuxolimab in advanced cancers. Clones were sequenced by immunoSEQ multiplex PCR, and TCRdb holds only the in-frame ones, with some missing. Of about 53,000 clones detected, about 79% appear once; the ten largest clones hold almost 1.5%. This material consisted of CD4+ or CD8+ T cells sorted from blood, taken in a trial of the OX40 agonist ivuxolimab. The source of these receptors is an adult with an advanced solid tumor such as melanoma, head and neck, liver or kidney cancer.

The chain recombines TRBV4-3 with TRBJ1-2, with D perhaps matching TRBD1 (5 bases). V was shortened by 1 base and J by 2 bases, with 11 bases between the two germline ends. The length of the CDR3 is 15 residues. The germline CDR1 and CDR2 sequences are LGHNA and YSLEER. Here the CDR3 DNA reads TGCGCCAGCAGCCAAGGCGGGACCCCAAACTATGGCTACACCTTC. It codes for CASSQGGTPNYGYTF.

This clone showed up just once. This chain links TRBV6-6 with TRBJ2-5, with 7 bases lining up with TRBD1. V lost 11 bases to trimming and J lost 2 bases; unmatched junction nucleotides: 8. The CDR3 length is 13 residues. Germline V lookup: CDR1 MNHNY, CDR2 SVGAGI (reference sequence). Written as DNA, the CDR3 is TGTGCCTCCAGGGGACAGCATCAAGAGACCCAGTACTTC. It encodes CASRGQHQETQYF.

V and J are TRBV9 and TRBJ2-1, with 12 bases that match TRBD2. Unmatched junction bases numbered 5, after V lost 0 bases and J lost 4 bases. The germline CDR1 and CDR2 sequences are SGDLS and YYNGEE. CDR3 length equals 17 residues. For the CDR3, the DNA is TGTGCCAGCAGCGTAGTGGAGGGGACTAGCGGGTACAATGAGCAGTTCTTC. The encoded protein is CASSVVEGTSGYNEQFF.

V and J are TRBV30 and TRBJ1-1; maybe TRBD1 (5 bases). Germline V lookup: CDR1 GTSNPN, CDR2 SVGIG (reference sequence). Trimming pared 0 bases from V and 10 bases from J, leaving 15 bases between. The CDR3 consists of 13 residues. CDR3 region: CAWSVQLRGGAFF. The CDR3 coding sequence is TGTGCCTGGAGTGTACAACTGCGGGGGGGAGCTTTCTTT. The entire variable domain, with the rest obtained from reference TRBV30 and TRBJ1-1, is as follows: SQTIHQWPATLVQPVGSPLSLECTVEGTSNPNLYWYRQAAGRGLQLLFYSVGIGQISSEVPQNLSASRPQDRQFILSSKKLLLSDSGFYLCAWSVQLRGGAFFGQGTRLTVV.

V and J are TRBV2 and TRBJ2-2; 7 bases map to TRBD2. The CDR3 sequence is 13 residues long. J gave up 7 bases and V 6 bases, and 5 bases lay outside the gene matches. CDR1 SNHLY and CDR2 FYNNEI come from the germline V gene. CDR3 region: CASSGLVSGELFF. The CDR3 bases are TGTGCCAGCAGCGGACTAGTAAGCGGGGAGCTGTTTTTT.

J is TRBJ1-5 and V is TRBV6-1, with a weak D call TRBD1 (5 bases). This CDR3 region has 14 residues. Trimming shortened V by 5 bases and J by 2 bases, and 10 bases separated the two germline ends. Per germline, CDR1 MNHNS and CDR2 SASEGT. The CDR3 is CASSPQVRNQPQHF. The CDR3 DNA reads TGTGCCAGCAGTCCACAGGTCCGCAATCAGCCCCAGCATTTT.

This sequence joins TRBV4-2 and TRBJ2-1; the match to TRBD1 covers 9 bases. Germline lookup yields CDR1 LGHNA and CDR2 YNFKEQ. V gave up 4 bases and J gave up 9 bases; unmatched junction bases: 7. The CDR3 is 14 amino acids. The CDR3 loop reads CASSLWDREGEQFF. CDR3 nucleotides: TGTGCCAGCAGCCTATGGGACAGGGAGGGTGAGCAGTTCTTC.

This clone was observed a single time. The rearrangement links TRBV6-5 to TRBJ2-7, with 9 positions matching TRBD1. Trimming took 2 bases from V and 6 from J; bases not matched to a gene: 8. There are 15 residues in the CDR3. Germline V gene lookup returns CDR1 MNHEY and CDR2 SVGAGI. The CDR3: CASSYVRDRVGEQYF. CDR3 bases: TGTGCCAGCAGTTACGTCCGGGACAGGGTGGGCGAGCAGTACTTC.

A few counts support this clone. V gene TRBV7-9 combines with J gene TRBJ2-1; the match to TRBD2 covers 9 bases. Germline loops: CDR1 SEHNR, CDR2 FQNEAQ (reference sequence). There are 18 residues in the CDR3. J was trimmed by 2 bases and V by 5 bases; bases with no gene match: 13. This CDR3 reads CASSRRTQRGATYNEQFF. The CDR3 nucleotides are TGTGCCAGCAGCCGACGGACTCAGCGGGGGGCGACCTACAATGAGCAGTTCTTC.